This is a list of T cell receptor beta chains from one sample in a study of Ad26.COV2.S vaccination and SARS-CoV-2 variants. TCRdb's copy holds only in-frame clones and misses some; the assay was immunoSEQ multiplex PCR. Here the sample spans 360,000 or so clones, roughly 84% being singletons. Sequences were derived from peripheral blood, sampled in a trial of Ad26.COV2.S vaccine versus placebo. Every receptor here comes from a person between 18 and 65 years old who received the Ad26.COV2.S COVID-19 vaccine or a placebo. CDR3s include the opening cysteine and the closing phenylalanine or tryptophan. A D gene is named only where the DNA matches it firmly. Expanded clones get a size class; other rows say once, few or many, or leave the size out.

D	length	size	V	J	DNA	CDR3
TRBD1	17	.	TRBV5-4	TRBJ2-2	TGTGCCAGCAGCGTGGGACAGGGTTTCGCGAACACCGGGGAGCTGTTTTTT	CASSVGQGFANTGELFF
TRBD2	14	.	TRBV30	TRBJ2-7	TGTGCCTGGGCGGGACTAGCTAGAAGCTACGAGCAGTACTTC	CAWAGLARSYEQYF
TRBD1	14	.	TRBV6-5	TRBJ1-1	TGTGCCAGCAGTTCTGACAGGGCCGTGGCTGAAGCTTTCTTT	CASSSDRAVAEAFF
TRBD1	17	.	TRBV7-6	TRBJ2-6	TGTGCCAGCAGCTCGGGACAGGGACTGGTTGGGGCCAACGTCCTGACTTTC	CASSSGQGLVGANVLTF
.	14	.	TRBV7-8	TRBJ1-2	TGTGCCAGCAGCTTAAGGGGACTAAACTATGGCTACACCTTC	CASSLRGLNYGYTF
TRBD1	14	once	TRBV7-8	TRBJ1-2	TGTGCCAGCAGCTTACCCGACAGGGAAGATGGCTACACCTTC	CASSLPDREDGYTF
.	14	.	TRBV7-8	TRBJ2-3	TGTGCCAGCAGCTTAGTTGAGTTATCAGATACGCAGTATTTT	CASSLVELSDTQYF
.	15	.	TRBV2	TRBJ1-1	TGTGCCAGCAGTGAAAACAGGGAGGTAGTTTCTGAAGCTTTCTTT	CASSENREVVSEAFF
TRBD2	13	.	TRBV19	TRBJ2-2	TGTGCCAGTAGTATCCGGGGGGAAGGGGAGCTGTTTTTT	CASSIRGEGELFF
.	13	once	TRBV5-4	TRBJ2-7	TGTGCCAGCAGAACCGGGGCCTCCTACGAGCAGTACTTC	CASRTGASYEQYF
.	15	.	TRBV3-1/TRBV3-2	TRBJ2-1	TGTGCCAGCAGCCTCCGAGGGGACGGTTACAATGAGCAGTTCTTC	CASSLRGDGYNEQFF
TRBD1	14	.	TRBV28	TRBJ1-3	TGTGCCAGCAGATCACAGGGGAGGGAAAACACCATATATTTT	CASRSQGRENTIYF
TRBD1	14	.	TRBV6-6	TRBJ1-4	TGTGCCAGCAGTCTCCAGGGGGCTAATGAAAAACTGTTTTTT	CASSLQGANEKLFF
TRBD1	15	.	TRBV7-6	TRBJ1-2	TGTGCCAGCAGTACCCAGGGACAGGGTGGCTATGGCTACACCTTC	CASSTQGQGGYGYTF
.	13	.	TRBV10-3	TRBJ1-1	TGTGCCATCATGGACAGATTGAACACTGAAGCTTTCTTT	CAIMDRLNTEAFF
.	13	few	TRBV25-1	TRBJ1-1	TGTGCCAGCAGTTCTGGCTCGAACACTGAAGCTTTCTTT	CASSSGSNTEAFF
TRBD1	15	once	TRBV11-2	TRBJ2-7	TGTGCCAGCAGCCAACCGGGACAGGACCACTACGAGCAGTACTTC	CASSQPGQDHYEQYF
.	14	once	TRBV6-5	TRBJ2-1	TGTGCCAGCAGCTCCGACGGACACCTGAATGAGCAGTTCTTC	CASSSDGHLNEQFF
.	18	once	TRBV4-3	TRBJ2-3	TGCGCCAGCAGCCAAGAAATTGGCACTAGCTCTGGCACAGATACGCAGTATTTT	CASSQEIGTSSGTDTQYF
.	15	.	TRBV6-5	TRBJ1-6	TGTGCCAGCAGTTACTCAGGAACCTATAATTCACCCCTCCACTTT	CASSYSGTYNSPLHF
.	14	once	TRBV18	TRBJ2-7	TGTGCCAGCTCCCTCCGAGCTGCTACCTACGAGCAGTACTTC	CASSLRAATYEQYF
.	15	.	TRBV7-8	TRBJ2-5	TGTGCCAGCAGCTTAGGGGTTCCCCAATGGGAGACCCAGTACTTC	CASSLGVPQWETQYF
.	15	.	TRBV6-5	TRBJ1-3	TGTGCCAGCAGTTACAACATGGAATTGGGAAACACCATATATTTT	CASSYNMELGNTIYF
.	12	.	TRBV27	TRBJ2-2	TGTGCCAGCACCCCGAACACCGGGGAGCTGTTTTTT	CASTPNTGELFF
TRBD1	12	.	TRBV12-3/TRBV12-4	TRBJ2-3	TGTGCCAGCACTAGGGGGCCAGATACGCAGTATTTT	CASTRGPDTQYF
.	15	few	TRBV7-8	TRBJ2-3	TGTGCCAGCAGCTTGAGAGGGGGACACACAGATACGCAGTATTTT	CASSLRGGHTDTQYF
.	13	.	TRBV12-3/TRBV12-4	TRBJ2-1	TGTGCCAGCAGTTTAGGCAGAAACAATGAGCAGTTCTTC	CASSLGRNNEQFF
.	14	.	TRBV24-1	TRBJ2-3	TGTGCCACCAGTGACGGCTCCGGGGCAGATACGCAGTATTTT	CATSDGSGADTQYF
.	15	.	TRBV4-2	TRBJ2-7	TGTGCCAGCAGCCAAGCCTCGGGACAAGACTACGAGCAGTACTTC	CASSQASGQDYEQYF
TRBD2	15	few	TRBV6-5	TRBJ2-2	TGTGCCAGCAGTAAACCTAGCGGGGAGCCCGGGGAGCTGTTTTTT	CASSKPSGEPGELFF
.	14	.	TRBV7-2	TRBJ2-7	TGTGCCAGCAGCTCCGGGACGGCCTACTACGAGCAGTACTTC	CASSSGTAYYEQYF
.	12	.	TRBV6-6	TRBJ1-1	TGTGCCAGCAAAGAACCGAACACTGAAGCTTTCTTT	CASKEPNTEAFF
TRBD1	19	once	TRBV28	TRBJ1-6	TGTGCCAGCAGTTTAATCAACCCGGGACAGGGCTCCTATAATTCACCCCTCCACTTT	CASSLINPGQGSYNSPLHF
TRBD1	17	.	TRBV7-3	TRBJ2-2	TGTGCCAGCAGCTTAAATACAGGGGGAGCTTCGAGCGGGGAGCTGTTTTTT	CASSLNTGGASSGELFF
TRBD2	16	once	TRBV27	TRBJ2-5	TGTGCCAGCAGTTTGGCTAGCGGGGGGGCTGGAGAGACCCAGTACTTC	CASSLASGGAGETQYF
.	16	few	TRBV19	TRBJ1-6	TGTGCCAGTAGTATGACAGGACAACTCATCACTTCACCCCTCCACTTT	CASSMTGQLITSPLHF
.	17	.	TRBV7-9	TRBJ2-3	TGTGCCAGCAGCTTCATCGGGCGAGGGAGCGCTTCAGATACGCAGTATTTT	CASSFIGRGSASDTQYF
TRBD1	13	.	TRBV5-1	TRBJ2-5	TGCGCCAGCAACAAACAGGGGGCGGAGACCCAGTACTTC	CASNKQGAETQYF
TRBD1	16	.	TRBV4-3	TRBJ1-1	TGCGCCAGCAGCCAACAGACAGGGAGAGGGGACACTGAAGCTTTCTTT	CASSQQTGRGDTEAFF
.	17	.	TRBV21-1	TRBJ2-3	TGTGCCAGCAGCAATTACTCCGGGACTCCATCCCAAGATACGCAGTATTTT	CASSNYSGTPSQDTQYF
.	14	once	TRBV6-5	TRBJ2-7	TGTGCCAGCACCAAACGGGGACAAAGTTACGAGCAGTACTTC	CASTKRGQSYEQYF
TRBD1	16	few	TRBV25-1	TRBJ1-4	TGTGCCAGCAGCCCGGGACAGGGGGCGACTAATGAAAAACTGTTTTTT	CASSPGQGATNEKLFF
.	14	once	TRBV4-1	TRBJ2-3	TGCGCCAGCAGCCAAGTCGCAGGGTCAGATACGCAGTATTTT	CASSQVAGSDTQYF
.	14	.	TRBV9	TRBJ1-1	TGTGCCAGCAGCGTAGTCACAGGAGAGACTGAAGCTTTCTTT	CASSVVTGETEAFF
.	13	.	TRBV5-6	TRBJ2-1	TGTGCCAGCAAGGTGCTGGTCTACAATGAGCAGTTCTTC	CASKVLVYNEQFF
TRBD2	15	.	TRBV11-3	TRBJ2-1	TGTGCCAGCAGCTTAACGGGGGGTTCCTACAATGAGCAGTTCTTC	CASSLTGGSYNEQFF